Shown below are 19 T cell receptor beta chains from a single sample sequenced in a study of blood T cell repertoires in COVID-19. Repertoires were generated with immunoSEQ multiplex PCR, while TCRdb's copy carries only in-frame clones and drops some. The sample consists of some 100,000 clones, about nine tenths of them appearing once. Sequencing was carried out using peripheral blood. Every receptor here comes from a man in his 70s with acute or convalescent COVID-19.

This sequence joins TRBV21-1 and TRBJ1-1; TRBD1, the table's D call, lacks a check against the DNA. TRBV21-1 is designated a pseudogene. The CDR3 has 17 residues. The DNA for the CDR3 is TGTGCCAGCAGCCCGCCTTTTGCGCGACAGGGCGGAACTGAAGCTTTCTTT. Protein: CASSPPFARQGGTEAFF.

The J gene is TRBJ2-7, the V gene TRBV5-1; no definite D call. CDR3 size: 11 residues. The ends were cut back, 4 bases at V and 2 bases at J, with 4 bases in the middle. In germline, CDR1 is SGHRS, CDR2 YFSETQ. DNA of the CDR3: TGCGCCAGCAGCAGCGCCTACGAGCAGTACTTC. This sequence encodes CASSSAYEQYF.

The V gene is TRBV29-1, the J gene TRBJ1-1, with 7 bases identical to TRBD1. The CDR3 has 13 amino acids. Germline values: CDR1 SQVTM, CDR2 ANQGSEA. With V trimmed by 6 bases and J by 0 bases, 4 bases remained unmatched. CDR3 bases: TGCAGCGTCCTACAGGGGATGAACACTGAAGCTTTCTTT. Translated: CSVLQGMNTEAFF.

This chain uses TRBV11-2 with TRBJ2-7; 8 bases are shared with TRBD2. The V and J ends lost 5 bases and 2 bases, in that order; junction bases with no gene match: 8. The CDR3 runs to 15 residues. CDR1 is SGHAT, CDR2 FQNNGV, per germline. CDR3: CASSPQAGAAYEQYF. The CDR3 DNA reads TGTGCCAGCAGCCCGCAAGCGGGAGCTGCCTACGAGCAGTACTTC.

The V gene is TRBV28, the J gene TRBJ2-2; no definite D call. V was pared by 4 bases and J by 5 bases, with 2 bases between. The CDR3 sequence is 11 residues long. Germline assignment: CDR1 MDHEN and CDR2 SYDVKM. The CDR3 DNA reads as TGTGCCAGCAGTTCGACCGGGGAGCTGTTTTTT. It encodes CASSSTGELFF. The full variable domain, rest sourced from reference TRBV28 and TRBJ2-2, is DVKVTQSSRYLVKRTGEKVFLECVQDMDHENMFWYRQDPGLGLRLIYFSYDVKMKEKGDIPEGYSVSREKKERFSLILESASTNQTSMYLCASSSTGELFFGEGSRLTVL.

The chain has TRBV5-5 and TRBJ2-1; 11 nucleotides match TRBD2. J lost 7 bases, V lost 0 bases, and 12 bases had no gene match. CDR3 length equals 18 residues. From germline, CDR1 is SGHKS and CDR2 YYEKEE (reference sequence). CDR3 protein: CASSLVVLLAGGPNEQFF. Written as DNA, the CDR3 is TGTGCCAGCAGCTTGGTGGTGCTCCTAGCGGGAGGCCCTAATGAGCAGTTCTTC.

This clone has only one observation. The CDR3 reads CASSSQGGNQPQHF. As DNA, the CDR3 is TGTGCCAGCAGTTCACAGGGGGGCAATCAGCCCCAGCATTTT. The genes are TRBV28 and TRBJ1-5, with 8 bases lining up with TRBD1. Germline-derived CDR1 and CDR2 are MDHEN and SYDVKM. The CDR3 runs to 14 residues. V shed 4 bases and J 2 bases; nucleotides not matched to a gene: 1. Together with reference TRBV28 and TRBJ1-5, the CDR3 gives the full variable domain: DVKVTQSSRYLVKRTGEKVFLECVQDMDHENMFWYRQDPGLGLRLIYFSYDVKMKEKGDIPEGYSVSREKKERFSLILESASTNQTSMYLCASSSQGGNQPQHFGDGTRLSIL.

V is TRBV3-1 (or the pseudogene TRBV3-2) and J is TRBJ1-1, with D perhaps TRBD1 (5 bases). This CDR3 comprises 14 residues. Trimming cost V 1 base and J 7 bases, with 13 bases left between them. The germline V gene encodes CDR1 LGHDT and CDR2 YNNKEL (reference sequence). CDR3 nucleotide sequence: TGTGCCAGCAGCCAAGGGGGCTACACGGGTGAAGCTTTCTTT. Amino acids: CASSQGGYTGEAFF.

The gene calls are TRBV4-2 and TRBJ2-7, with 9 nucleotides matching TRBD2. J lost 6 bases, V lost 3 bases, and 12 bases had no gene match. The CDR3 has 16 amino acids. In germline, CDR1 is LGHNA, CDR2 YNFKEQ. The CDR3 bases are TGTGCCAGCAGCCAGGACGTGGGACTAGCACCCCTCGAGCAGTACTTC. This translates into CASSQDVGLAPLEQYF.

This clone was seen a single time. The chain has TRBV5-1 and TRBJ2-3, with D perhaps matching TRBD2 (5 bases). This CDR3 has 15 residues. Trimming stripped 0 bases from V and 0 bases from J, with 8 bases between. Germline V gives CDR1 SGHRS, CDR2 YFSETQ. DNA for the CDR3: TGCGCCAGCAGCTTGGGAGGGATTAGCACAGATACGCAGTATTTT. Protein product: CASSLGGISTDTQYF.

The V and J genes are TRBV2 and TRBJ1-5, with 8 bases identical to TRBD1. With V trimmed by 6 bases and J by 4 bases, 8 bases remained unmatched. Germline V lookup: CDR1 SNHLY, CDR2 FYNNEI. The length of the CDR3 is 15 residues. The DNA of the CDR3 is TGTGCCAGCAGGGACACAGGGGGATCAAATCAGCCCCAGCATTTT. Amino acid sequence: CASRDTGGSNQPQHF.

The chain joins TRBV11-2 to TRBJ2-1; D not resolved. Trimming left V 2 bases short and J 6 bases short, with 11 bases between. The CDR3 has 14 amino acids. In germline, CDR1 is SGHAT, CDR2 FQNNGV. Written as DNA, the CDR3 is TGTGCCAGCAGCTTAATTGGTACGGGCAATGAGCAGTTCTTC. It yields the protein CASSLIGTGNEQFF. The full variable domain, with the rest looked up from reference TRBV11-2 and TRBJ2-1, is EAGVAQSPRYKIIEKRQSVAFWCNPISGHATLYWYQQILGQGPKLLIQFQNNGVVDDSQLPKDRFSAERLKGVDSTLKIQPAKLEDSAVYLCASSLIGTGNEQFFGPGTRLTVL.

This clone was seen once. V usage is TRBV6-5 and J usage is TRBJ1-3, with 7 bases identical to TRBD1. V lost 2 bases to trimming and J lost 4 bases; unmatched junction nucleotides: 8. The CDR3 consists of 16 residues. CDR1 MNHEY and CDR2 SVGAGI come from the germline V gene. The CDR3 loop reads CASSYSSLTGGNTIYF. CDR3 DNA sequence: TGTGCCAGCAGTTACAGCTCTCTGACAGGGGGAAACACCATATATTTT.

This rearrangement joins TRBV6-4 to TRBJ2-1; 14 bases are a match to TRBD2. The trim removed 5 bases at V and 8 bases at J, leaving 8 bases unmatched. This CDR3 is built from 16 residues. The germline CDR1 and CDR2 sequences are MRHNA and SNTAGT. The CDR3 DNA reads TGTGCCAGCAGTTTCGGACTAGCGGGAGGCATCGATGAGCAGTTCTTC. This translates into CASSFGLAGGIDEQFF.

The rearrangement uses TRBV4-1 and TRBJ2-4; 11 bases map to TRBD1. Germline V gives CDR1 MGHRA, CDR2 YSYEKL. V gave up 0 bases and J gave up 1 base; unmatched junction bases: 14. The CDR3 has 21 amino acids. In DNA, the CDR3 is TGCGCCAGCAGCCAAGATTCGAGGGACAGGGGGTATTTGGTGGCCAAAAACATTCAGTACTTC. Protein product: CASSQDSRDRGYLVAKNIQYF.

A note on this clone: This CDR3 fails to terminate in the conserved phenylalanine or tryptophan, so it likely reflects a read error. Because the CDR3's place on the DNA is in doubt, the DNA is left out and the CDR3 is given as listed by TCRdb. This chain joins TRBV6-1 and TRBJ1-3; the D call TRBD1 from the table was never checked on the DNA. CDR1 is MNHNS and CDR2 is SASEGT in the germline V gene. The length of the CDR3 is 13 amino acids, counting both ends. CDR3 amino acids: CASSEARPEQAKP.

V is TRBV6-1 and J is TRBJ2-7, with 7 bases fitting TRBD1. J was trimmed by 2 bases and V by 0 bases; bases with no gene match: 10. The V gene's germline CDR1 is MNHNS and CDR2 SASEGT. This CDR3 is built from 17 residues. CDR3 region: CASSEAIYRGQTYEQYF. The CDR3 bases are TGTGCCAGCAGTGAAGCAATATACAGGGGTCAAACCTACGAGCAGTACTTC.

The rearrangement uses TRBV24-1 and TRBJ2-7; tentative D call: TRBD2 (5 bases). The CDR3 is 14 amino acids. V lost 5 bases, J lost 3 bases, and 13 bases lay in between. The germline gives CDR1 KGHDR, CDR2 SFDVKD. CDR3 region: CATSARTVHYEQYF. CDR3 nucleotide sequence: TGTGCCACCAGTGCTAGGACTGTTCACTACGAGCAGTACTTC.

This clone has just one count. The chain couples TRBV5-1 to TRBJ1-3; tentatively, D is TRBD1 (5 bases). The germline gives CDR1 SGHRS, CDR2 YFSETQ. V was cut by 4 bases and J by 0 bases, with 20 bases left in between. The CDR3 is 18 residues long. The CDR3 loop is CASSATLGLTSSGNTIYF. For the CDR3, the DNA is TGCGCCAGCAGCGCAACCCTGGGACTGACCTCCTCTGGAAACACCATATATTTT. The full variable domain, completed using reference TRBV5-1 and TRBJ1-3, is KAGVTQTPRYLIKTRGQQVTLSCSPISGHRSVSWYQQTPGQGLQFLFEYFSETQRNKGNFPGRFSGRQFSNSRSEMNVSTLELGDSALYLCASSATLGLTSSGNTIYFGEGSWLTVV.